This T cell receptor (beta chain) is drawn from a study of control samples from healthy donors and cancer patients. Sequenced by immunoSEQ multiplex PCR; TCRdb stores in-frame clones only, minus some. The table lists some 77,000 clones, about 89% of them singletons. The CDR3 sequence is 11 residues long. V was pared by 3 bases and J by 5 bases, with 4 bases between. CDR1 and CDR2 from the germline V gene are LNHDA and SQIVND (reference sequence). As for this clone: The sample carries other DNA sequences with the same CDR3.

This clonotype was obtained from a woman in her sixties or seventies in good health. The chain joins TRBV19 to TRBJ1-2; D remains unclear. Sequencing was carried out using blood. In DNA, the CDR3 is TGTGCCAGTAGTATCGAGTATGGCTACACCTTC. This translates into CASSIEYGYTF.